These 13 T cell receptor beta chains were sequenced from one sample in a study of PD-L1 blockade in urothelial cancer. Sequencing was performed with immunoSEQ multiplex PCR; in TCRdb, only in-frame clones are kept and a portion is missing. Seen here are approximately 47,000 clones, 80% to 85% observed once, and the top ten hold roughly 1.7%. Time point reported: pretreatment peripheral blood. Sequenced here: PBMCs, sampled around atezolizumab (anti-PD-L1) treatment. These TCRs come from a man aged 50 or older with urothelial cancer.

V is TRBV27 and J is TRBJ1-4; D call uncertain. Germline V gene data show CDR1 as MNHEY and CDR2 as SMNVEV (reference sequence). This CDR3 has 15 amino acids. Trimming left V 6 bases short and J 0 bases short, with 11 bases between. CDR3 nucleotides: TGTGCCAGCAGAGTAAACCTAGCAACTAATGAAAAACTGTTTTTT. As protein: CASRVNLATNEKLFF.

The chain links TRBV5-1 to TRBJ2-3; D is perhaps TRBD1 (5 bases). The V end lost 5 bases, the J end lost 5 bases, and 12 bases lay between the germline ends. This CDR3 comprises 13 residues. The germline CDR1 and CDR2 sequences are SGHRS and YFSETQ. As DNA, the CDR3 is TGCGCCAGCAGGCTGACAGTTTTAGATACGCAGTATTTT. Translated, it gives CASRLTVLDTQYF.

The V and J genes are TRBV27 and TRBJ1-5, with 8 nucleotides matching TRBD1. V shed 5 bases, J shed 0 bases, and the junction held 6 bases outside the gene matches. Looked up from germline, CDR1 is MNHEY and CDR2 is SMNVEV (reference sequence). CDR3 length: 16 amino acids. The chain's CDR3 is CASSGRQGNSNQPQHF. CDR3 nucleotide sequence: TGTGCCAGCAGTGGCCGACAGGGGAATAGCAATCAGCCCCAGCATTTT.

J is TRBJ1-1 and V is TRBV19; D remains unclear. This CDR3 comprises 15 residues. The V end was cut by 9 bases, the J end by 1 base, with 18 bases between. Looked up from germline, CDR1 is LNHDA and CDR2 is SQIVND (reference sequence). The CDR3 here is CASRTRAGANTEAFF. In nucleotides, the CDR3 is TGTGCCAGCCGAACTAGGGCAGGAGCGAACACTGAAGCTTTCTTT. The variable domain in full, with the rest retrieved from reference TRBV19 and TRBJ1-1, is DGGITQSPKYLFRKEGQNVTLSCEQNLNHDAMYWYRQDPGQGLRLIYYSQIVNDFQKGDIAEGYSVSREKKESFPLTVTSAQKNPTAFYLCASRTRAGANTEAFFGQGTRLTVV.

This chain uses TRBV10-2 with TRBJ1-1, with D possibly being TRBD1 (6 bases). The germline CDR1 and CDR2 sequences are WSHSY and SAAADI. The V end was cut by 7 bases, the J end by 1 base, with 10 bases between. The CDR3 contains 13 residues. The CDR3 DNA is TGCGCCAGCACAGGGGCCCGGAACACTGAAGCTTTCTTT. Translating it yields CASTGARNTEAFF.

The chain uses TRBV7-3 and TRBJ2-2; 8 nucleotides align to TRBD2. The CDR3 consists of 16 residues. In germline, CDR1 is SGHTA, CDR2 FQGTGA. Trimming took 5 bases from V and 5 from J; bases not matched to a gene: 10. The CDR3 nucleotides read TGTGCCAGCAGCCCCCGGCTAGCGGGTAGGACCGGGGAGCTGTTTTTT. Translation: CASSPRLAGRTGELFF.

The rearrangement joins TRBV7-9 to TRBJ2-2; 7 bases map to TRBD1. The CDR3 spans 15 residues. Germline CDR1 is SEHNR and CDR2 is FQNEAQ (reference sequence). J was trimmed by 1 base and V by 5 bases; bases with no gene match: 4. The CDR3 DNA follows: TGTGCCAGCAGCCGACAGGGTGAGAACACCGGGGAGCTGTTTTTT. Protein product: CASSRQGENTGELFF. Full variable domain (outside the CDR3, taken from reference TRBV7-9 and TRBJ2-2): DTGVSQNPRHKITKRGQNVTFRCDPISEHNRLYWYRQTLGQGPEFLTYFQNEAQLEKSRLLSDRFSAERPKGSFSTLEIQRTEQGDSAMYLCASSRQGENTGELFFGEGSRLTVL.

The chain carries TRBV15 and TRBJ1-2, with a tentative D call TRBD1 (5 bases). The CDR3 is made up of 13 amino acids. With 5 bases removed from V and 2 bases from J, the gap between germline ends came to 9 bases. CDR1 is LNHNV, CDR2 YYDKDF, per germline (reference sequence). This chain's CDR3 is CATSPGSNYGYTF. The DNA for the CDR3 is TGTGCCACCAGCCCAGGGTCAAACTATGGCTACACCTTC.

The chain's CDR3 is CASSSDSSQETQYF. The CDR3 DNA is TGCGCCAGCAGCTCCGACAGTTCTCAAGAGACCCAGTACTTC. This chain joins TRBV5-1 and TRBJ2-5; a weak D match, TRBD1 (5 bases). Trimming took off 3 bases at V and 2 bases at J, with 11 bases between the two ends. Germline V gene lookup returns CDR1 SGHRS and CDR2 YFSETQ. This CDR3 contains 14 residues.

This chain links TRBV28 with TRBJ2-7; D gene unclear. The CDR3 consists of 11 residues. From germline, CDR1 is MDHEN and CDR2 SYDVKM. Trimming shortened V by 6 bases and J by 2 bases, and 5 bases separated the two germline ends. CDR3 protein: CASRDTYEQYV. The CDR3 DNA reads TGTGCCAGCAGAGACACCTACGAGCAGTACGTC.

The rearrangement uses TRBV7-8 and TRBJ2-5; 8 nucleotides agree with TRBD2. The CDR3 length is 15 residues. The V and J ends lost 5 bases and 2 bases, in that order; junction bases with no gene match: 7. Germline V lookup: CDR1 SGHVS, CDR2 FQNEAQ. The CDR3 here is CASSRSGRGQETQYF. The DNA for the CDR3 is TGTGCCAGCAGCCGGAGCGGGAGAGGGCAAGAGACCCAGTACTTC.

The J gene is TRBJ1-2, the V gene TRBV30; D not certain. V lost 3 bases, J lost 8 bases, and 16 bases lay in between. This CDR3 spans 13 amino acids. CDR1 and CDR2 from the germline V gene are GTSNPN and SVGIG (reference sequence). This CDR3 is CAWRVTGVGGYTF. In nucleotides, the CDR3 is TGTGCCTGGAGGGTCACGGGAGTGGGCGGCTACACCTTC.

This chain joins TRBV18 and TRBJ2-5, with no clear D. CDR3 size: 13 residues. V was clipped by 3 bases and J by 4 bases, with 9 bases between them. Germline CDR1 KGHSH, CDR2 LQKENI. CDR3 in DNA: TGTGCCAGCTCACCGGTCCAGGCAGAGACCCAGTACTTC. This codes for CASSPVQAETQYF.